A single sample is the source of the 11 T cell receptor beta chains below, sequenced in a study of shared clonotypes between healthy human individuals. The protocol was immunoSEQ multiplex PCR, while the TCRdb copy is restricted to in-frame clones and leaves out a portion. Found here are about half a million clones, roughly 78% of them singletons; the top ten hold around 12%. The material sequenced was PBMCs. All receptors derive from a woman aged 40 to 50 in good health. Some clones in this sample may be carry-over from other donors' samples.

The V gene is TRBV5-1, the J gene TRBJ2-7; D unresolved. This CDR3 is built from 13 residues. Germline V gives CDR1 SGHRS, CDR2 YFSETQ. Deletions cut 0 bases from V and 3 bases from J, with 7 bases between. The CDR3 DNA is TGCGCCAGCAGCTTGGACATCAGCTACGAGCAGTACTTC. This translates into CASSLDISYEQYF.

The V and J genes are TRBV2 and TRBJ2-3; 10 bases match TRBD2. The CDR3 contains 14 residues. Germline V gene sequence: CDR1 SNHLY, CDR2 FYNNEI. The ends lost 3 bases at V and 6 bases at J; junction bases unmatched: 3. For the CDR3, the DNA is TGTGCCAGCAGTGAGCTAGCGGGAGTGGATACGCAGTATTTT. Translation gives CASSELAGVDTQYF.

This clone was seen a few times. This chain links TRBV2 with TRBJ2-6; D unresolved. V shed 5 bases and J shed 5 bases, with 7 bases lying between them. The length of the CDR3 is 13 residues. Germline assignment: CDR1 SNHLY and CDR2 FYNNEI. CDR3 residues: CASSTSRANVLTF. Here the CDR3 DNA reads TGTGCCAGCAGTACAAGTAGGGCCAACGTCCTGACTTTC.

This chain uses TRBV6-4 with TRBJ2-2; 10 nucleotides align to TRBD2. The V and J ends lost 5 bases and 6 bases, in that order; junction bases with no gene match: 3. Germline CDR1 is MRHNA and CDR2 is SNTAGT. This CDR3 has 14 amino acids. The CDR3: CASSSLAGAGELFF. The CDR3 bases are TGTGCCAGCAGTTCCCTAGCGGGGGCCGGGGAGCTGTTTTTT.

The rearrangement uses TRBV28 and TRBJ1-1, with TRBD1 as a possible D gene (5 bases). V lost 7 bases to trimming and J lost 5 bases, with 23 bases between them. Per germline, CDR1 MDHEN and CDR2 SYDVKM. The CDR3 contains 16 residues. CDR3 loop: CASTSINGALSTEAFF. DNA for the CDR3: TGTGCCAGCACCTCAATAAACGGGGCTTTATCTACTGAAGCTTTCTTT.

The chain has TRBV19 and TRBJ2-7; 8 positions agree with TRBD1. V trimming: 3 bases; J trimming: 6 bases; junction bases outside the gene matches: 16. The CDR3 sequence is 17 residues long. CDR1 and CDR2 from the germline V gene are LNHDA and SQIVND (reference sequence). The DNA of the CDR3 is TGTGCCAGTAGTATTCGGTTTGGCAGGGGGCAGCCCTTCGAGCAGTACTTC. It is translated as CASSIRFGRGQPFEQYF.

The chain links TRBV19 to TRBJ1-5; tentative D call: TRBD1 (6 bases). The V end was cut by 7 bases, the J end by 0 bases, with 10 bases between. Germline V gene sequence: CDR1 LNHDA, CDR2 SQIVND (reference sequence). CDR3 size: 14 residues. Here the CDR3 reads CASTGVYSNQPQHF. DNA for the CDR3: TGTGCCAGTACAGGGGTTTATAGCAATCAGCCCCAGCATTTT.

DNA for the CDR3: TGTGCCAGCAGCAAAGCAATGTCGCAGGGGTTGAACATTCAGTACTTC. The encoded protein is CASSKAMSQGLNIQYF. The chain has TRBV21-1 and TRBJ2-4; TRBD1, as called in the table, went unchecked against the DNA. TRBV21-1 is a pseudogene. The CDR3 totals 16 residues.

The rearrangement joins TRBV7-2 to TRBJ1-2; perhaps TRBD1 as D (6 bases). V lost 2 bases and J 4 bases, leaving 14 bases between the germline ends. CDR1 is SGHTA and CDR2 is FQGNSA in the germline V gene. The CDR3 covers 15 residues. CDR3 residues: CASSLNRDNLYGYTF. The CDR3 region has the DNA TGTGCCAGCAGCTTAAACCGGGACAACCTCTATGGCTACACCTTC.

This clone was recorded many times. The chain recombines TRBV30 with TRBJ1-2, with TRBD1 identical over 8 bases. The ends lost 1 base at V and 8 bases at J; junction bases unmatched: 9. This CDR3 region has 14 residues. The germline gives CDR1 GTSNPN, CDR2 SVGIG (reference sequence). CDR3 residues: CAWSARDRLKGYTF. The CDR3 region has the DNA TGTGCCTGGAGTGCCCGGGACAGGTTAAAGGGCTACACCTTC. The whole variable domain, remainder taken from reference TRBV30 and TRBJ1-2, is SQTIHQWPATLVQPVGSPLSLECTVEGTSNPNLYWYRQAAGRGLQLLFYSVGIGQISSEVPQNLSASRPQDRQFILSSKKLLLSDSGFYLCAWSARDRLKGYTFGSGTRLTVV.

The chain carries TRBV11-2 and TRBJ2-7; 7 positions match TRBD1. Trimming cost V 5 bases and J 0 bases; bases outside gene matches: 7. The germline CDR1 and CDR2 sequences are SGHAT and FQNNGV. The CDR3 extends over 15 amino acids. CDR3 region: CASSPLRQGSYEQYF. The CDR3 coding sequence is TGTGCCAGCAGCCCTCTCCGACAGGGCTCCTACGAGCAGTACTTC.